The rows below give T cell receptor beta chains drawn from one sample of a study of T cells after yellow fever vaccination. TCRdb analysed the 5' RACE reads with MiXCR anew, one entry per CDR3 protein. In the table there are a few hundred thousand distinct CDR3 sequences, approximately 8% of which are singletons. The input for sequencing was PBMCs, taken approximately 47 days after the first yellow fever vaccination. All receptors derive from a man younger than 35 who received the YFV17D yellow fever vaccine. The conserved cysteine and the conserved F or W are not part of the CDR3 here. D genes are given only for firm matches.

V gene: TRBV7-2; D gene: TRBD2; J gene: TRBJ2-5; CDR3 protein: ASSTLAGDPQY
V gene: TRBV25-1; D gene: TRBD1; J gene: TRBJ2-7; CDR3 protein: ASSWGGTGFSYEQY
V gene: TRBV5-1; D gene: -; J gene: TRBJ1-1; CDR3 protein: ASSLAEGYGDTEAF
V gene: TRBV5-1; D gene: -; J gene: TRBJ2-3; CDR3 protein: ASSAEGRQITDTQY
V gene: TRBV2; D gene: TRBD1; J gene: TRBJ2-5; CDR3 protein: ATQGWETQY
V gene: TRBV4-1; D gene: -; J gene: TRBJ1-1; CDR3 protein: ASSHPQNTEAF
V gene: TRBV27; D gene: -; J gene: TRBJ1-6; CDR3 protein: ASSFRGRSPAVPLH
V gene: TRBV7-9; D gene: -; J gene: TRBJ1-5; CDR3 protein: AINELGGHQPQH
V gene: TRBV7-9; D gene: -; J gene: TRBJ1-5; CDR3 protein: ASSTSRQGEQPQH
V gene: TRBV7-9; D gene: TRBD1; J gene: TRBJ2-7; CDR3 protein: ASSLDSGQGNEQY
V gene: TRBV12-3/TRBV12-4; D gene: -; J gene: TRBJ2-3; CDR3 protein: ASSFNPNPPD